This TCR beta chain was found in a study of OX40 agonist ivuxolimab in advanced cancers. Study context: Mean age approximately 59 years, range about 23 to 85; approximately 83% male. Prior anti-PD-1, anti-PD-L1 or anti-CTLA-4 therapy was allowed; roughly 40% had some.

The cohort excluded patients with autoimmune disease history or systemic immunosuppression. This clone showed up just once. Clones were sequenced by immunoSEQ multiplex PCR, and TCRdb holds only the in-frame ones, with some missing. This table holds about 22,000 clones, just under 85% found once. Source: CD4+ or CD8+ T cells sorted from blood, taken in a trial of the OX40 agonist ivuxolimab. This sequence originates from an adult with an advanced solid tumor such as melanoma, head and neck, liver or kidney cancer.

CDR3 protein: CASFRQALNEQYF. In DNA form, the CDR3 reads TGTGCCAGCTTTAGGCAGGCCCTGAACGAGCAGTACTTC. The chain links TRBV2 to TRBJ2-7; D gene uncertain. Trimming cost V 8 bases and J 5 bases, with 16 bases left between them. CDR1 and CDR2 (germline): SNHLY, FYNNEI. The CDR3 loop spans 13 amino acids.